These 7 T cell receptor beta chains share one sample of origin, sequenced in a study of blood T cell repertoires in COVID-19. Repertoires were generated with immunoSEQ multiplex PCR, while TCRdb's copy carries only in-frame clones and drops some. This table has some 99,000 clones, approximately 81% appearing once. Specimen: peripheral blood. Source of these receptors: a woman aged 80 or over with acute or convalescent COVID-19.

The chain recombines TRBV7-8 with TRBJ1-3; D call uncertain. V shed 9 bases and J shed 4 bases, with 13 bases lying between them. The CDR3 runs to 13 residues. Germline loops: CDR1 SGHVS, CDR2 FQNEAQ. CDR3 nucleotides: TGTGCCAGTTCCGGTCGCCTCGGAAACACCATATATTTT. Translated: CASSGRLGNTIYF.

The chain's CDR3 is CASSYSGLFTDTQYF. CDR3 nucleotide sequence: TGTGCCAGCAGTTACTCGGGCTTATTCACAGATACGCAGTATTTT. The chain couples TRBV6-6 to TRBJ2-3; D remains unclear. CDR3 length: 15 amino acids. The V and J ends lost 0 bases and 2 bases respectively, with 9 bases between them. Germline CDR1 and CDR2: MNHNY and SVGAGI (reference sequence).

V usage is TRBV28 and J usage is TRBJ1-1; weak D call: TRBD1 (5 bases). The V end lost 8 bases, the J end lost 7 bases, and 17 bases lay between the germline ends. This CDR3 region has 13 residues. Germline assignment: CDR1 MDHEN and CDR2 SYDVKM. CDR3 in amino acids: CASFIGGAGEAFF. The DNA of the CDR3 is TGTGCCAGCTTCATTGGCGGGGCTGGTGAAGCTTTCTTT. Drawing the rest from reference TRBV28 and TRBJ1-1, the complete variable domain is DVKVTQSSRYLVKRTGEKVFLECVQDMDHENMFWYRQDPGLGLRLIYFSYDVKMKEKGDIPEGYSVSREKKERFSLILESASTNQTSMYLCASFIGGAGEAFFGQGTRLTVV.

The chain is built from TRBV5-5 and TRBJ2-7; a possible D gene is TRBD2 (5 bases). This CDR3 comprises 14 residues. V was clipped by 0 bases and J by 2 bases, with 9 bases between them. Germline CDR1 SGHKS, CDR2 YYEKEE (reference sequence). The CDR3: CASSLGAEAYEQYV. In DNA, the CDR3 is TGTGCCAGCAGCTTGGGGGCGGAGGCCTACGAGCAGTACGTC.

This clone was found once. This chain uses TRBV28 with TRBJ2-7; TRBD2 agrees at 12 bases. V gave up 4 bases and J gave up 7 bases; unmatched junction bases: 8. In germline, CDR1 is MDHEN, CDR2 SYDVKM. The CDR3 has 15 residues. The CDR3 loop reads CASSSSSGGAREQYV. Written as DNA, the CDR3 is TGTGCCAGCAGTTCCTCTAGCGGGGGGGCCAGGGAGCAGTACGTC.

The V gene is TRBV11-3, the J gene TRBJ1-1, with 7 bases identical to TRBD1. The CDR3 is 13 residues long. After removal of 3 bases from V and 4 bases from J, the junction contained 2 bases not matched to a gene. The V gene's germline CDR1 is SGHNT and CDR2 YENEEA. The CDR3 region is CASSFQGGTEAFF. The CDR3 DNA is TGTGCCAGCAGCTTCCAGGGGGGCACTGAAGCTTTCTTT.

The rearrangement links TRBV3-1 (or the pseudogene TRBV3-2) to TRBJ2-1, with D perhaps matching TRBD2 (7 bases). The CDR3 extends over 16 amino acids. Germline V gene lookup returns CDR1 LGHDT and CDR2 YNNKEL (reference sequence). Between the trimmed V and J ends, which lost 4 bases and 7 bases, there was a span of 20 bases. The CDR3 DNA sequence: TGTGCCAGCAGCCGGACGGGGGGCCCTATCTTAAATGAGCAGTTCTTC. This sequence encodes CASSRTGGPILNEQFF.